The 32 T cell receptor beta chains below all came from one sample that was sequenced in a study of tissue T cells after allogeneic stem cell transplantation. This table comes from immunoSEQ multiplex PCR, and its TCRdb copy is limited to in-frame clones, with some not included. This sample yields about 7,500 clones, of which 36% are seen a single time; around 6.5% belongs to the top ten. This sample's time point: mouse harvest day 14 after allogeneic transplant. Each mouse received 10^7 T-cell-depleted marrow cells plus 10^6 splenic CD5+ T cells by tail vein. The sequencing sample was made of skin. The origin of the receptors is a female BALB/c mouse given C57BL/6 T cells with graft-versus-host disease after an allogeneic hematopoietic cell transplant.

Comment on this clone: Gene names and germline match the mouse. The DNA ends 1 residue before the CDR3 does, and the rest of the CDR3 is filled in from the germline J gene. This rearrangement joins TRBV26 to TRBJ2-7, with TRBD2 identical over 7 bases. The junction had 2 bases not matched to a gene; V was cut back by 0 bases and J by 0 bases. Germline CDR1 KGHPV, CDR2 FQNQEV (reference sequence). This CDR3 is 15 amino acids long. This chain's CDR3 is CASSLSRGGSYEQYF. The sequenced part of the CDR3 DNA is TGTGCCAGCAGTCTGTCTCGGGGGGGCTCCTATGAACAGTAC.

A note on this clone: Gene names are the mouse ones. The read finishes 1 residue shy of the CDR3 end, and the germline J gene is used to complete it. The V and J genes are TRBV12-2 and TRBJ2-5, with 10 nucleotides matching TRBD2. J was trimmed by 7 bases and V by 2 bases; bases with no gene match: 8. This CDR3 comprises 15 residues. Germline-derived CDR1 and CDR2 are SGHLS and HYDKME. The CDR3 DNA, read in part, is TGTGCCAGCTCTCCTATCTGGGGGGGCGCAAACACCCAGTAC. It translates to CASSPIWGGANTQY. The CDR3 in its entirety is CASSPIWGGANTQYF.

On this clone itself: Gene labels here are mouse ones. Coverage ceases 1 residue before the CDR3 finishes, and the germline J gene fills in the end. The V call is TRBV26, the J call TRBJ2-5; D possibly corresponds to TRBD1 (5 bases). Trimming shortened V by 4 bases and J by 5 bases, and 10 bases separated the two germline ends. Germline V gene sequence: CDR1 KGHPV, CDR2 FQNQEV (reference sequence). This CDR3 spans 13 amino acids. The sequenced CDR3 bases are TGTGCCAGCAGTCCCCAGGGAAGAGACACCCAGTAC. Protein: CASSPQGRDTQY. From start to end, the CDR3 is CASSPQGRDTQYF.

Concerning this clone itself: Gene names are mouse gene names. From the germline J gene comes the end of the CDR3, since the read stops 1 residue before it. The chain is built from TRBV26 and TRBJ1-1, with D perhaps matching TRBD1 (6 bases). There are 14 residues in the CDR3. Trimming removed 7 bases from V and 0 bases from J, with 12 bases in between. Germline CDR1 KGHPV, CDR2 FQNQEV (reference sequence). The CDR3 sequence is CASTLRGANTEVFF. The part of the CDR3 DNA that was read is TGTGCCAGCACCCTCAGGGGAGCAAACACAGAAGTCTTC.

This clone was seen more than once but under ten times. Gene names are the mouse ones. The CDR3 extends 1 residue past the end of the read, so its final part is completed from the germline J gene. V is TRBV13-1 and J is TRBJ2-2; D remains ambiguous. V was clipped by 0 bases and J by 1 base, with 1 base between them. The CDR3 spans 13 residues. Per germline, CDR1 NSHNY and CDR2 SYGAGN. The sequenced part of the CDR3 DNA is TGTGCCAGCAGTGATGGAAACACCGGGCAGCTCTAC. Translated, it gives CASSDGNTGQLY. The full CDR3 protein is CASSDGNTGQLYF.

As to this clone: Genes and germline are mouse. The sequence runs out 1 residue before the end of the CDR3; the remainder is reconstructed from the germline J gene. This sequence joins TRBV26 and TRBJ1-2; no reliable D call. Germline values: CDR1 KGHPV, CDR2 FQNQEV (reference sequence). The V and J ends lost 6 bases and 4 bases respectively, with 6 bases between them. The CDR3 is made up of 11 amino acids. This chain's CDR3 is CASSRASDYTF. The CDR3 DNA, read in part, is TGTGCCAGCAGCCGGGCCTCCGACTACACC.

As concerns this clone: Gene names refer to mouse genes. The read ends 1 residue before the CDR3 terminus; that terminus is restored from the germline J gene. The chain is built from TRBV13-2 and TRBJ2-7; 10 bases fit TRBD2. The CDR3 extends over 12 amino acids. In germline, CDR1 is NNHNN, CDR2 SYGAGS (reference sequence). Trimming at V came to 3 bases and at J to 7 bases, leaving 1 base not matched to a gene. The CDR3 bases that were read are TGTGCCAGCGGTGGGACTGGGGGCGAACAGTAC. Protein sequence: CASGGTGGEQY. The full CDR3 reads CASGGTGGEQYF.

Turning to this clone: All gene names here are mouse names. The CDR3 sequence: CASNPGRQDTQYF. CDR3 DNA, as far as it was read: TGTGCCAGCAACCCGGGACGTCAAGACACCCAGTAC. The genes are TRBV24 and TRBJ2-5; either TRBD1 or TRBD2 may fit D (5 bases each). The CDR3 goes on 1 residue after the read ends, and that part is filled in from the germline J gene. V shed 7 bases and J shed 3 bases, with 11 bases lying between them. The CDR3 runs to 13 residues. CDR1 is KGHTA and CDR2 is FRNEEI in the germline V gene.

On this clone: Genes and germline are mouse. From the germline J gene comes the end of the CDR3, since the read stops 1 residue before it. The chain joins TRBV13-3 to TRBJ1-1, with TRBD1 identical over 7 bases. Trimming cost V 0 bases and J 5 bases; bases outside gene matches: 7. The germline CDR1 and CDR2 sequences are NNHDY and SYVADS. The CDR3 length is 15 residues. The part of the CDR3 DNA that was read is TGTGCCAGCAGTGATGAGAGGGGGCGAGGTACAGAAGTCTTC. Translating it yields CASSDERGRGTEVF. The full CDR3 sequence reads CASSDERGRGTEVFF.

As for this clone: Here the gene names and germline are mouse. The CDR3: CASSPGQGRNERLFF. Incomplete CDR3 DNA: TGTGCCAGCAGTCCGGGACAGGGAAGGAACGAAAGATTATTT. The chain has TRBV26 and TRBJ1-4; 9 bases line up with TRBD1. The CDR3 end lies 1 residue beyond the end of the read and is filled in from the germline J gene. The germline V gene has CDR1 KGHPV and CDR2 FQNQEV (reference sequence). Germline trimming cut 4 bases from V and 5 bases from J; bases unmatched to any gene: 5. The CDR3 contains 15 residues. The full variable domain, completed using reference TRBV26 and TRBJ1-4, is NSKVIQTPRYLVKGQGQKAKMRCIPEKGHPVVFWYQQNKNNEFKFLINFQNQEVLQQIDMTEKRFSAECPSNSPCSLEIQSSEAGDSALYLCASSPGQGRNERLFFGHGTKLSVL.

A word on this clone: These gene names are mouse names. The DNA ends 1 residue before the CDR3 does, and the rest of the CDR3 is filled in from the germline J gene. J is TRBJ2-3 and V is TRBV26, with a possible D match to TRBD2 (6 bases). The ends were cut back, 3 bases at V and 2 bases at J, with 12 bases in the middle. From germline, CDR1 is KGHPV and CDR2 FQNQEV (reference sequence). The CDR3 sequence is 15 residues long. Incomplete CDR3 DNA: TGTGCCAGCAGTCTCTTCCTGGGGTTTGCAGAAACGCTGTAT. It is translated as CASSLFLGFAETLY. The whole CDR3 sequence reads CASSLFLGFAETLYF.

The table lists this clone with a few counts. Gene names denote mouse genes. The CDR3 is CASSLSTSAETLYF. The DNA read from the CDR3 is TGTGCCAGCAGTCTGTCAACTAGTGCAGAAACGCTGTAT. The chain uses TRBV26 and TRBJ2-3; no clear D gene. The CDR3 end lies 1 residue beyond the end of the read and is filled in from the germline J gene. Germline values: CDR1 KGHPV, CDR2 FQNQEV (reference sequence). The ends were cut back, 0 bases at V and 0 bases at J, with 4 bases in the middle. The CDR3 covers 14 residues.

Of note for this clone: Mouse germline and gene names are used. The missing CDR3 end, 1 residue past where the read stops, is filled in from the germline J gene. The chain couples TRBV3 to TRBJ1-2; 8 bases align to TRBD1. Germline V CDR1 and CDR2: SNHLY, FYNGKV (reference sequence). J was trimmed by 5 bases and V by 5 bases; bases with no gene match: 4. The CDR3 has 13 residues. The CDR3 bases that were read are TGTGCCAGCAGCGACCGGACAGGGTCCGACTACACC. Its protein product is CASSDRTGSDYT. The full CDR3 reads CASSDRTGSDYTF.

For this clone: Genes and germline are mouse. This CDR3 is CASSLGIYNSPLYF. CDR3 DNA (partial): TGTGCCAGCAGTCTCGGGATCTATAATTCGCCCCTCTAC. This sequence joins TRBV24 and TRBJ1-6; D remains ambiguous. Read data end 1 residue before the CDR3 end; the end is taken from the germline J gene. TRBJ1-6 is identified as an open reading frame with a role that is uncertain. The CDR3 totals 14 residues. Germline CDR1 is KGHTA and CDR2 is FRNEEI. V lost 3 bases and J 3 bases, leaving 6 bases between the germline ends.

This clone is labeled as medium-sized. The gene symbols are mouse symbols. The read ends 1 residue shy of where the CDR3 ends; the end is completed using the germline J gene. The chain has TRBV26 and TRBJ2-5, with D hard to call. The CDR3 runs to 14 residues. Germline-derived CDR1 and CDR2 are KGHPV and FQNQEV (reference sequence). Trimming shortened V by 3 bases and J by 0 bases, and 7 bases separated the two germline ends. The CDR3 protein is CASSLTFNQDTQYF. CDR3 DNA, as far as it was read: TGTGCCAGCAGTCTCACATTTAACCAAGACACCCAGTAC.

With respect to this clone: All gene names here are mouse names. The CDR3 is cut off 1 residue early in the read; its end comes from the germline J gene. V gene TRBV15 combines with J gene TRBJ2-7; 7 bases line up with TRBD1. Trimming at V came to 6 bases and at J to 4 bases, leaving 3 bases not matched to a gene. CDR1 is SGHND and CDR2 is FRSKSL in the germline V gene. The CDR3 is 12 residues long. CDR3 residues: CASRDRVYEQYF. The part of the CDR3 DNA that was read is TGTGCCAGCAGAGACAGGGTTTATGAACAGTAC. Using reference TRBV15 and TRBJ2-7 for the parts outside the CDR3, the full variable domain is DAGVTQTPRHEVAEKGQTIILKCEPVSGHNDLFWYRQTKIQGLELLSYFRSKSLMEDGGAFKDRFKAEMLNSSFSTLKIQPTEPKDSAVYLCASRDRVYEQYFGPGTRLTVL.

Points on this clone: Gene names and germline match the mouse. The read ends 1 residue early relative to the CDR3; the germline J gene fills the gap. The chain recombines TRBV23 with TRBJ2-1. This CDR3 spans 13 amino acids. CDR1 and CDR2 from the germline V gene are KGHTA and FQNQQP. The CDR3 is CSSSQQGGPEQFF. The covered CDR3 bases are TGCTCCAGCAGTCAACAGGGGGGCCCTGAGCAGTTC.

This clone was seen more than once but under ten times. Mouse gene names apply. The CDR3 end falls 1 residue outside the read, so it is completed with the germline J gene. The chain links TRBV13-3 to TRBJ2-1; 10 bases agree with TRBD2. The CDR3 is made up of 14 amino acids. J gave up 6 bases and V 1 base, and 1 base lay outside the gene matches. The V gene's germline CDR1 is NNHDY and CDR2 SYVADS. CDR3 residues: CASSDLGGPAEQFF. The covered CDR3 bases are TGTGCCAGCAGTGATCTGGGGGGGCCTGCTGAGCAGTTC.

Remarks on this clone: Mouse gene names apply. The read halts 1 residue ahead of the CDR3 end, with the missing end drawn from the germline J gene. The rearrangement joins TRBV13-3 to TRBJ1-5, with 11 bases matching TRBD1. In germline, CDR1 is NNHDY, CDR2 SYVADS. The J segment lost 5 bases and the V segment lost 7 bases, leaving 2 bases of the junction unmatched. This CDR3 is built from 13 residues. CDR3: CASGDRGDQAPLF. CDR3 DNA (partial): TGTGCCAGCGGGGACAGGGGGGACCAGGCTCCGCTT. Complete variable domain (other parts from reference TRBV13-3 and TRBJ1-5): EAAVTQSPRSKVAVTGGKVTLSCHQTNNHDYMYWYRQDTGHGLRLIHYSYVADSTEKGDIPDGYKASRPSQENFSLILELASLSQTAVYFCASGDRGDQAPLFGEGTRLSVL.

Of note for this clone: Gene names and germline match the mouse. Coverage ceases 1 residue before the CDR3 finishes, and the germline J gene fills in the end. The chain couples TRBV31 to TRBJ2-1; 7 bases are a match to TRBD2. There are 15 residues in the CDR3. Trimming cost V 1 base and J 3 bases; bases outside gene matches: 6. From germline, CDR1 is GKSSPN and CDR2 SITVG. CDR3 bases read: TGTGCCTGGAGTCGCCGGGGGGGGTCCTATGCTGAGCAGTTC. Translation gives CAWSRRGGSYAEQF. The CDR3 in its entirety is CAWSRRGGSYAEQFF.

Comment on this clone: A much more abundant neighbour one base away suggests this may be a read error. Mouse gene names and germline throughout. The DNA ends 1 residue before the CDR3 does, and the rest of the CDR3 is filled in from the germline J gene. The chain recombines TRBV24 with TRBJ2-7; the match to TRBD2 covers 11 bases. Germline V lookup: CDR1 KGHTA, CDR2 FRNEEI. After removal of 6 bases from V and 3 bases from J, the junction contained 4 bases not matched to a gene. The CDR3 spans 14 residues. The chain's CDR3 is CASSPGTGGYEQYF. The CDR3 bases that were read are TGTGCCAGCAGCCCCGGGACTGGGGGCTATGAACAGTAC.

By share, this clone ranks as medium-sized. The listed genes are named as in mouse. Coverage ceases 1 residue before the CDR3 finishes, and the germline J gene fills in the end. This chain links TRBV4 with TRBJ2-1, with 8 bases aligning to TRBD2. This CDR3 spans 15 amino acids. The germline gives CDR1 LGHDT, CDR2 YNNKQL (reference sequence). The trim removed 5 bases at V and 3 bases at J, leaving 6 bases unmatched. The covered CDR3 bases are TGTGCCAGCAGCCCCAGGTGGGGGGGCTATGCTGAGCAGTTC. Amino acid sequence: CASSPRWGGYAEQF. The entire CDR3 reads CASSPRWGGYAEQFF.

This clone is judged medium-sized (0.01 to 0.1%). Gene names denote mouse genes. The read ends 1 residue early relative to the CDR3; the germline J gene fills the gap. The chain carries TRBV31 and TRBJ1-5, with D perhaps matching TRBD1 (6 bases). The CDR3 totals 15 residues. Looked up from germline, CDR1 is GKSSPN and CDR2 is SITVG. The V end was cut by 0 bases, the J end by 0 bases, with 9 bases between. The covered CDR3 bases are TGTGCCTGGAGTCTAGGACAGAATAACAACCAGGCTCCGCTT. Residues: CAWSLGQNNNQAPL. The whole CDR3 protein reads CAWSLGQNNNQAPLF.

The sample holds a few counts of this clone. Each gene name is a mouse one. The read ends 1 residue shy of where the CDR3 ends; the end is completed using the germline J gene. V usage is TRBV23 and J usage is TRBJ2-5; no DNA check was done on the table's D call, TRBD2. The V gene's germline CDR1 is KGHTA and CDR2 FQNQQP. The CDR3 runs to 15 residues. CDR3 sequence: CSSSQRLGGEDTQYF. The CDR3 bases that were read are TGCTCCAGCAGTCAACGACTGGGGGGGGAAGACACCCAGTAC.

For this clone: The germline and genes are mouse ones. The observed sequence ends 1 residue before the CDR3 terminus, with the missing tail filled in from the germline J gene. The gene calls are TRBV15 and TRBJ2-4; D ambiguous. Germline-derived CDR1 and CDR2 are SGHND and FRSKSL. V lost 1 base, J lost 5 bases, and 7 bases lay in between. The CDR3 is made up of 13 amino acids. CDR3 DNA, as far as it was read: TGTGCCAGCAGTTTAGAGGGTTCAAACACCTTGTAC. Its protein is CASSLEGSNTLY. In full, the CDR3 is CASSLEGSNTLYF.

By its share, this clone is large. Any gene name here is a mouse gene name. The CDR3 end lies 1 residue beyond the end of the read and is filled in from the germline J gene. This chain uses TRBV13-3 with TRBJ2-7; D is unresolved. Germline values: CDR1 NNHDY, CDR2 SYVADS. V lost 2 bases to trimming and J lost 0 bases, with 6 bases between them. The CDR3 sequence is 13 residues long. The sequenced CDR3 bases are TGTGCCAGCAGTGACAGGATCTCCTATGAACAGTAC. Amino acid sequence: CASSDRISYEQY. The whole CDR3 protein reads CASSDRISYEQYF.

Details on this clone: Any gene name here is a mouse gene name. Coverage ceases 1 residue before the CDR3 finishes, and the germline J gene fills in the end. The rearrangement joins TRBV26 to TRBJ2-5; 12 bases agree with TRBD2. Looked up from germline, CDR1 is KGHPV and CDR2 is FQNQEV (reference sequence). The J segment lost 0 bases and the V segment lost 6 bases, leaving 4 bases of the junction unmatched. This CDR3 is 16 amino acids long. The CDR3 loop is CASSPGLGGNQDTQYF. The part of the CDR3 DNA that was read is TGTGCCAGCAGCCCGGGACTGGGGGGTAACCAAGACACCCAGTAC.

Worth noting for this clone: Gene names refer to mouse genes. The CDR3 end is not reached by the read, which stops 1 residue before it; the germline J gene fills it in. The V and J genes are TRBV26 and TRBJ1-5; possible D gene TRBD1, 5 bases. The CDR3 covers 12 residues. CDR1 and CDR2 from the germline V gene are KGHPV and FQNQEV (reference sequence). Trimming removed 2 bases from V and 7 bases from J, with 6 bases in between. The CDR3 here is CASSLEGQAPLF. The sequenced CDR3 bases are TGTGCCAGCAGTCTGGAGGGGCAGGCTCCGCTT.

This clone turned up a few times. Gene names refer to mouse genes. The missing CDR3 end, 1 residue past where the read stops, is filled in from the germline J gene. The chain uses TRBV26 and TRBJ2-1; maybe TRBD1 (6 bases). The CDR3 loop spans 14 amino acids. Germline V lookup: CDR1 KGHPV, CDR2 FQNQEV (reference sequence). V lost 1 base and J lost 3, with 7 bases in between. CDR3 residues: CASSLLDSYAEQFF. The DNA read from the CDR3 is TGTGCCAGCAGTCTGTTGGACAGCTATGCTGAGCAGTTC. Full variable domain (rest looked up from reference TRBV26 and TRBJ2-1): NSKVIQTPRYLVKGQGQKAKMRCIPEKGHPVVFWYQQNKNNEFKFLINFQNQEVLQQIDMTEKRFSAECPSNSPCSLEIQSSEAGDSALYLCASSLLDSYAEQFFGPGTRLTVL.

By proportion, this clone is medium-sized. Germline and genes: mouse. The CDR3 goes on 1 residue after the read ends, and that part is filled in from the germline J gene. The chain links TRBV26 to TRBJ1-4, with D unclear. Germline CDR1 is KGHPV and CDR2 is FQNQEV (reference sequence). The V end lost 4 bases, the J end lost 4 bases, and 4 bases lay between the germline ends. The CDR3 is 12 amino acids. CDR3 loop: CASSRNNERLFF. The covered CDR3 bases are TGTGCCAGCAGTCGAAACAACGAAAGATTATTT.

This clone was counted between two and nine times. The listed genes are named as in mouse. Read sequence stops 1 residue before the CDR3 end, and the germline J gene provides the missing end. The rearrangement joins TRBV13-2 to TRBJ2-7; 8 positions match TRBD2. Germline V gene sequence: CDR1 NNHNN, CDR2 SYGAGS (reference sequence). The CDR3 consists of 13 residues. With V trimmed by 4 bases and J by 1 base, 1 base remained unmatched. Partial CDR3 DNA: TGTGCCAGCGGTCGACTGGGGTCCTATGAACAGTAC. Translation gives CASGRLGSYEQY. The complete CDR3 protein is CASGRLGSYEQYF.

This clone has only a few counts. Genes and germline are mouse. CDR3 DNA (partial): TGCACCTGCAGTGCCCGAGACAGGGTGAACACCTTGTAC. Its translation: CTCSARDRVNTLY. The CDR3 reads in full as CTCSARDRVNTLYF. This chain links TRBV1 with TRBJ2-4, with 7 bases lining up with TRBD1. The observed sequence ends 1 residue before the CDR3 terminus, with the missing tail filled in from the germline J gene. The CDR3 is 14 amino acids. Germline assignment: CDR1 NSQYPW and CDR2 LRSPGD (reference sequence). V gave up 3 bases and J gave up 6 bases; unmatched junction bases: 6.